Detailed here is one TCR beta chain. The clone's antigen remains unknown. It has no much larger one-base neighbor in the sample; base qualities were not kept. These data belong to a study of T cell responses to AZD1222 COVID-19 vaccine (dated by TCRdb to the early 2020s). Some background on the complete study: AZD1222 recipients whose second dose came at about 4 weeks and those whose second dose came at about 12 weeks were combined into one group, since spike-specific TCR depth and breadth did not differ between the two schedules. TCR sequencing was performed for about 250 trial participants, of whom some 200 were given two doses of AZD1222 and approximately 25 were given two doses of MenACWY control vaccine. Enrollment into the trials was organized by age into subgroups of 18-55, 56-69 and 70-plus years, and those subgroups contained roughly 150, 30 and 60 TCR-sequenced participants, respectively. What the work shows at the level of the full study, not this receptor alone: Because no day 14 peak-response samples were available, the repertoires could be characterized only after the peak T cell response. After two AZD1222 doses, both the breadth and the depth of spike-specific TCRs were significantly higher than at day 0 and than in MenACWY recipients. The 56-69-year group was small, and its depth increase did not reach significance, likely because of low power. Only five or six AZD1222 recipients were SARS-CoV-2 seropositive at baseline, limiting conclusions about previously exposed vaccinees. Participants were mostly white British, with more females than males. The authors suggested clonal diversity may have been underestimated. Vaccine-associated CD4 TCRs spanned the whole spike protein, with dominant responses in regions 160-218 and 743-854. Epitopes outside the regions mutated in the B.1.351 and B.1.1.7 variants were reportedly recognized by nearly half of the unique spike-specific TCRs.

The CDR3 regions of human TCRbeta chains were analyzed by immunosequencing. Turning to the authors' computational methods: TCRs in the repertoires were matched against a reference library of SARS-CoV-2-specific TCRs that had been generated with the MIRA antigen-specificity platform. Breadth was defined as the fraction of unique TCRs that were SARS-CoV-2-associated. Depth was defined as the fraction of total T cells that were SARS-CoV-2-associated. Using the MIRA data, each spike-specific TCR was assigned both to the spike region to which the TCR was reactive and to a CD4 or CD8 class. Log10-transformed breadth and depth values were compared by one-way ANOVA with Sidak's multiple comparisons tests. The table was pulled from immuneACCESS by TCRdb, which kept in-frame rearrangements only. Such tables lose some clones; where checked, under half of the loss comes from unresolved V genes, and the rest has no known cause. D and trimming come from the DNA, and the V and J calls and clone size come from that table. The sample includes about 130,000 clones, with roughly 86% observed a single time. The ten biggest clones cover 8% to 13% of the sample.

In the paper's terms, the time point label means: baseline before first vaccination. The vaccinee samples were drawn from two UK trials, COV001 and COV002, one of which was a single-blind randomized controlled phase 2/3 trial testing AZD1222 (ChAdOx1 nCoV-19) in healthy adults. For TCRbeta chain sequencing, PBMC samples were collected from trial participants at day 0 and at day 28 after the second dose. The receptor was isolated from an adult in good health. Here the sequenced sample was peripheral blood, taken on day 0 of AZD1222 vaccination.

The CDR3 protein: CAWSVPQYRVGYTF. The DNA sequence is given as TGTGCCTGGAGTGTACCCCAATACAGGGTCGGCTACACCTTC. This sequence uses TRBV30 and TRBJ1-2; matching of 6 bases hints at TRBD1 as the D gene. The CDR3 measures 14 amino acids from cysteine to phenylalanine. Of all the DNA, just the CDR3 is kept, 42 bases in frame from base 1. CDR1 and CDR2 (GTSNPN, SVGIG) derive from the germline V gene (reference sequence). Cut back by 0 bases and 8 bases, the V and J ends lie 16 bases apart.